The 22 T cell receptor beta chains in this list originate from one sample, sequenced in a study of T cell responses to AZD1222 COVID-19 vaccine (dated by TCRdb to the early 2020s). The time point label, read with the paper, signifies: about 28 days (+/-7) after the second vaccine dose. Library preparation used the immunoSEQ multiplex PCR assay. Held by TCRdb, this immuneACCESS table contains in-frame sequences only and omits some clones. Under half of the omission traces to an unresolved V gene where checked; the cause of the rest is unknown. The sample has about 120,000 clones on record, roughly 86% of them singletons. Approximately 2.9% of the sample is taken by the ten largest. Material: peripheral blood, obtained 28 days after the second AZD1222 dose. The source of these receptors is an adult who received the AZD1222 COVID-19 vaccine.

CDR3 amino acids: CASSPEVRDTQYF. Written as DNA, the CDR3 is TGTGCCAGCAGCCCGGAGGTTAGAGATACGCAGTATTTT. The rearrangement joins TRBV6-1 to TRBJ2-3, with D possibly being TRBD2 (5 bases). V was pared by 6 bases and J by 5 bases, with 12 bases between. Germline CDR1 is MNHNS and CDR2 is SASEGT. The CDR3 has 13 residues.

The chain is built from TRBV6-5 and TRBJ1-5; 8 bases fit TRBD1. The CDR3 runs 15 residues. The J segment lost 3 bases and the V segment lost 6 bases, leaving 7 bases of the junction unmatched. CDR1 is MNHEY, CDR2 SVGAGI, per germline. The CDR3 loop is CASRKDRATNQPQHF. The CDR3 DNA reads TGTGCCAGCAGGAAGGACAGGGCTACCAATCAGCCCCAGCATTTT.

This clone was detected once. The chain uses TRBV5-1 and TRBJ2-3, with TRBD2 identical over 7 bases. The germline V gene encodes CDR1 SGHRS and CDR2 YFSETQ. The CDR3 length is 16 residues. V dropped 4 bases and J dropped 0; count of bases not matched to a gene: 8. As DNA, the CDR3 is TGCGCCAGCAGCCTACCCAGCGGGACTAGCACAGATACGCAGTATTTT. It yields the protein CASSLPSGTSTDTQYF.

This chain connects TRBV19 to TRBJ2-2; D call uncertain. Germline-derived CDR1 and CDR2 are LNHDA and SQIVND (reference sequence). Trimming pared 5 bases from V and 8 bases from J, leaving 15 bases between. The CDR3 sequence is 14 residues long. Here the CDR3 DNA reads TGTGCCAGTAGTCCTCCGGTCCAACGTGGGGAGCTGTTTTTT. Translated, it gives CASSPPVQRGELFF.

This clone appeared once. This sequence joins TRBV12-3 or TRBV12-4 and TRBJ1-2, with D maybe TRBD1 (6 bases). The CDR3 is 12 residues long. Trimming left V 6 bases short and J 8 bases short, with 13 bases between. CDR3 loop: CASRFMGAGYTF. CDR3 coding DNA: TGTGCCAGCAGGTTTATGGGGGCCGGCTACACCTTC.

CDR3 sequence (DNA): TGCGCCAGCAGCCAAGCAGAGTGGCTCCAAGAAGCTTTCTTT. It translates to CASSQAEWLQEAFF. The chain links TRBV4-1 to TRBJ1-1; D is ambiguous. CDR1 is MGHRA, CDR2 YSYEKL, per germline. The CDR3 loop spans 14 amino acids. The germline V and J ends were trimmed by 1 base and 8 bases, with 14 bases remaining between them.

V is TRBV7-8 and J is TRBJ1-1, with 7 bases identical to TRBD1. This CDR3 is built from 14 residues. After removal of 4 bases from V and 0 bases from J, the junction contained 2 bases not matched to a gene. The germline CDR1 and CDR2 sequences are SGHVS and FQNEAQ. The CDR3 bases are TGTGCCAGCAGCTCTACAGGGGTGAACACTGAAGCTTTCTTT. Its translation is CASSSTGVNTEAFF.

This rearrangement joins TRBV25-1 to TRBJ1-2; a possible D gene is TRBD1 (6 bases). This CDR3 comprises 13 residues. The germline gives CDR1 MGHDK, CDR2 SYGVNS. Trimming stripped 2 bases from V and 3 bases from J, with 7 bases between. The CDR3: CASSEQGYYGYTF. In nucleotides, the CDR3 is TGTGCCAGCAGTGAACAGGGGTACTATGGCTACACCTTC.

The rearrangement joins TRBV5-6 to TRBJ2-7; D possibly corresponds to TRBD1 (5 bases). Trimming shortened V by 0 bases and J by 5 bases, and 12 bases separated the two germline ends. The length of the CDR3 is 14 residues. Germline V gene sequence: CDR1 SGHDT, CDR2 YYEEEE. The DNA for the CDR3 is TGTGCCAGCAGCTTGGGTAGGGGTCATCACGAGCAGTACTTC. Translated: CASSLGRGHHEQYF.

The CDR3 reads CAWKSGGFTGYTF. DNA for the CDR3: TGTGCCTGGAAATCGGGGGGCTTTACTGGCTACACCTTC. This chain links TRBV30 with TRBJ1-2; maybe TRBD1 (6 bases). The CDR3 length is 13 residues. Germline V lookup: CDR1 GTSNPN, CDR2 SVGIG (reference sequence). Trimming stripped 4 bases from V and 7 bases from J, with 16 bases between.

This chain connects TRBV4-1 to TRBJ2-1; D ambiguous. Trimming took 1 base from V and 0 from J, leaving 10 bases between them. Germline V gene data show CDR1 as MGHRA and CDR2 as YSYEKL. The CDR3 totals 16 residues. CDR3 nucleotides: TGCGCCAGCAGCCAAGTCGACCTGATCTCCTACAATGAGCAGTTCTTC. Protein product: CASSQVDLISYNEQFF.

This clone was seen ten or more times. The V gene is TRBV27, the J gene TRBJ2-7; 8 nucleotides align to TRBD2. The germline gives CDR1 MNHEY, CDR2 SMNVEV (reference sequence). The CDR3 extends over 15 amino acids. Germline trimming cut 5 bases from V and 2 bases from J; bases unmatched to any gene: 8. The CDR3 sequence is CASSPSGGPTYEQYF. The CDR3 DNA is TGTGCCAGCAGTCCGAGCGGGGGTCCTACCTACGAGCAGTACTTC.

The chain links TRBV3-1 (or the pseudogene TRBV3-2) to TRBJ1-2; D gene uncertain. Per the germline V gene, CDR1 is LGHDT and CDR2 is YNNKEL (reference sequence). Deletions cut 1 base from V and 8 bases from J, with 8 bases between. The CDR3 contains 12 residues. CDR3 sequence reads: CASSQAGRGYTF. The CDR3 nucleotides read TGTGCCAGCAGCCAAGCCGGGCGGGGCTACACCTTC.

The V gene is TRBV6-5, the J gene TRBJ1-1; 7 bases are shared with TRBD1. Germline-derived CDR1 and CDR2 are MNHEY and SVGAGI. With V trimmed by 6 bases and J by 6 bases, 13 bases remained unmatched. The length of the CDR3 is 15 residues. CDR3 bases: TGTGCCAGCAGGGAGGGGGCGCGGACATCCGCTGAAGCTTTCTTT. It specifies CASREGARTSAEAFF.

V and J are TRBV13 and TRBJ1-6; 7 positions match TRBD1. This CDR3 is built from 14 residues. Per germline, CDR1 PRHDT and CDR2 FYEKMQ (reference sequence). The ends lost 4 bases at V and 11 bases at J; junction bases unmatched: 8. The chain's CDR3 is CASSSRQGRTPLHF. CDR3 DNA: TGTGCCAGCAGCTCAAGACAGGGAAGAACACCCCTCCACTTT.

This clone was detected only a few times. The CDR3 DNA follows: TGTGCCAGCAGTTTAAGTATAGGACGATTGAACACCGGGGAGCTGTTTTTT. This sequence encodes CASSLSIGRLNTGELFF. V usage is TRBV28 and J usage is TRBJ2-2; D is ambiguous. V was trimmed by 2 bases and J by 1 base, leaving 14 bases between them. Germline assignment: CDR1 MDHEN and CDR2 SYDVKM. This CDR3 is 17 amino acids long. The variable domain in full, completed from reference TRBV28 and TRBJ2-2, reads DVKVTQSSRYLVKRTGEKVFLECVQDMDHENMFWYRQDPGLGLRLIYFSYDVKMKEKGDIPEGYSVSREKKERFSLILESASTNQTSMYLCASSLSIGRLNTGELFFGEGSRLTVL.

The V call is TRBV28, the J call TRBJ2-5, with D unresolved. Germline CDR1 is MDHEN and CDR2 is SYDVKM. The CDR3 contains 15 residues. V shed 6 bases and J shed 4 bases, with 18 bases lying between them. The CDR3 here is CASRSTPNGVETQYF. The CDR3 DNA follows: TGTGCCAGCAGGAGTACACCAAATGGGGTAGAGACCCAGTACTTC.

The chain uses TRBV7-9 and TRBJ2-7, with D perhaps matching TRBD2 (7 bases). With 8 bases removed from V and 5 bases from J, the gap between germline ends came to 13 bases. The germline V gene encodes CDR1 SEHNR and CDR2 FQNEAQ (reference sequence). The CDR3 loop spans 12 amino acids. The CDR3 spells CASGWGGNEQYF. The CDR3 nucleotides are TGTGCCAGCGGTTGGGGGGGCAACGAGCAGTACTTC.

The V call is TRBV6-6, the J call TRBJ1-1, with 8 bases lining up with TRBD1. CDR3 length: 14 residues. CDR1 MNHNY and CDR2 SVGAGI come from the germline V gene (reference sequence). Trimming at V came to 2 bases and at J to 8 bases, leaving 7 bases not matched to a gene. CDR3 sequence (DNA): TGTGCCAGCAGTTACGGACAGGGCTTTTCAGAAGCTTTCTTT. Protein product: CASSYGQGFSEAFF.

The V call is TRBV4-3, the J call TRBJ2-1, with 9 bases matching TRBD1. Trimming cost V 1 base and J 10 bases; bases outside gene matches: 8. The germline V gene encodes CDR1 LGHNA and CDR2 YSLEER. The CDR3 length is 15 residues. The CDR3 DNA is TGCGCCAGCAGCCAAGGGGACAGGGTTGGGAACGAGCAGTTCTTC. Amino acids: CASSQGDRVGNEQFF.

The chain carries TRBV28 and TRBJ1-1, with D perhaps matching TRBD1 (5 bases). The germline V gene encodes CDR1 MDHEN and CDR2 SYDVKM. V was shortened by 7 bases and J by 0 bases, with 15 bases between the two germline ends. The CDR3 is made up of 15 amino acids. CDR3 sequence (DNA): TGTGCCAGCACCCTAGGTTGGGGGTTGAACACTGAAGCTTTCTTT. This sequence encodes CASTLGWGLNTEAFF.

The chain links TRBV4-3 to TRBJ1-2; 8 bases match TRBD1. The V gene end was trimmed by 0 bases and the J gene end by 0 bases; junction bases not matched to a gene: 3. Germline CDR1 and CDR2: LGHNA and YSLEER. The CDR3 is made up of 16 amino acids. Written as DNA, the CDR3 is TGCGCCAGCAGCCAAGATCAGGGGGCAGCTAACTATGGCTACACCTTC. As protein: CASSQDQGAANYGYTF.